Listed below are T cell receptor beta chains from one sample, sequenced in a study of blood T cell repertoires in COVID-19. Repertoires were generated with immunoSEQ multiplex PCR, while TCRdb's copy carries only in-frame clones and drops some. The table has about 56,000 clones, 82% seen once. Material for sequencing was peripheral blood. The source is a woman at least 80 years old with acute or convalescent COVID-19. The CDR3 runs from the conserved cysteine through the conserved F or W. A D gene is named only where the DNA matches it firmly. A clone size is listed for some rows: how often the clone was seen (once, few, many), or a class if it is expanded.

-,TRBJ1-5,TRBV23-1,-,CASSQSNMGWSGDSACNQPQHF,TGCGCCAGCAGTCAATCGAATATGGGCTGGAGCGGGGATTCGGCCTGCAATCAGCCCCAGCATTTT
TRBD1,TRBJ1-1,TRBV28,-,CASSLYLGPTGQEDTEAFF,TGTGCCAGCAGTCTTTATCTCGGACCGACAGGGCAAGAGGACACTGAAGCTTTCTTT
-,TRBJ1-6,TRBV3-1/TRBV3-2,-,CASSQDGQTSGSPLHF,TGTGCCAGCAGCCAAGATGGACAGACCTCCGGATCACCCCTCCACTTT
-,TRBJ1-2,TRBV19,-,CASSPATGGYGYTF,TGTGCCAGTAGTCCTGCGACAGGCGGGTATGGCTACACCTTC
TRBD1,TRBJ1-2,TRBV30,-,CAWSGQGNYGYTF,TGTGCCTGGAGTGGACAGGGGAACTATGGCTACACCTTC
-,TRBJ2-7,TRBV6-5,-,CASKNTGTTYEQYF,TGTGCCAGCAAAAACACCGGGACAACCTACGAGCAGTACTTC
-,TRBJ2-7,TRBV10-3,few,CAIMRDSSYEQYF,TGTGCCATTATGCGGGACAGCTCCTACGAGCAGTACTTC
TRBD1,TRBJ1-2,TRBV27,-,CASRWGTGRYYGYTF,TGTGCCAGCAGATGGGGGACAGGGCGGTACTATGGCTACACCTTC
-,TRBJ2-2,TRBV5-5,once,CASSQDLGGAGELFF,TGTGCCAGCAGCCAAGATTTGGGGGGTGCCGGGGAGCTGTTTTTT
TRBD2,TRBJ2-3,TRBV11-2,few,CASRKQREGGSYTDTQYF,TGTGCCAGCAGGAAACAGCGGGAGGGCGGCTCCTACACAGATACGCAGTATTTT
TRBD2,TRBJ2-2,TRBV29-1,-,CSVEDPTRREGTVGELFF,TGCAGCGTTGAAGATCCCACTAGGCGGGAGGGTACGGTCGGGGAGCTGTTTTTT
-,TRBJ1-6,TRBV9,-,CASSVGGENSPLHF,TGTGCCAGCAGCGTAGGGGGGGAGAATTCACCCCTCCACTTT
TRBD1,TRBJ1-2,TRBV29-1,-,CSVEDINDRAGYGYTF,TGCAGCGTTGAAGATATTAACGACAGGGCCGGCTATGGCTACACCTTC
-,TRBJ1-3,TRBV10-3,few,CAISTASGNTIYF,TGTGCCATCAGCACAGCCTCTGGAAACACCATATATTTT
-,TRBJ1-5,TRBV2,few,CASSGQYSNQPQHF,TGTGCCAGCAGTGGGCAGTATAGCAATCAGCCCCAGCATTTT
-,TRBJ2-2,TRBV7-7,once,CASSPLNTGELFF,TGTGCCAGCAGCCCCCTTAACACCGGGGAGCTGTTTTTT
-,TRBJ2-1,TRBV7-3,once,CASSLGTGPYNEQFF,TGTGCCAGCAGCTTAGGCACAGGCCCCTACAATGAGCAGTTCTTC
TRBD1,TRBJ2-7,TRBV5-1,few,CASSLDGRGYEQYF,TGCGCCAGCAGCTTGGACGGCAGGGGGTACGAGCAGTACTTC
-,TRBJ2-2,TRBV28,-,CASSQITGELFF,TGTGCCAGCAGTCAGATAACCGGGGAGCTGTTTTTT
-,TRBJ2-3,TRBV25-1,few,CASSPPSASADTQYF,TGTGCCAGCTCCCCACCTAGTGCAAGCGCAGATACGCAGTATTTT
TRBD1,TRBJ2-2,TRBV5-1,few,CASRQGASTGELFF,TGCGCCAGTCGACAGGGGGCGAGCACCGGGGAGCTGTTTTTT
-,TRBJ1-5,TRBV24-1,-,CATSDTTDSNQPQHF,TGTGCCACCAGTGACACCACTGATAGCAATCAGCCCCAGCATTTT
TRBD2,TRBJ2-1,TRBV28,-,CASSPGTRVNEQFF,TGTGCCAGCAGTCCCGGGACTAGAGTCAATGAGCAGTTCTTC
TRBD1,TRBJ1-5,TRBV19,-,CASSQTGTGGFSNQPQHF,TGTGCCAGTAGCCAAACCGGGACAGGGGGCTTCAGCAATCAGCCCCAGCATTTT
-,TRBJ2-7,TRBV2,-,CASEENSYEQYF,TGTGCCAGCGAGGAGAACTCCTACGAGCAGTACTTC
TRBD1,TRBJ2-3,TRBV5-4,-,CASSQGQPDTQYF,TGTGCCAGCAGCCAGGGACAGCCAGATACGCAGTATTTT
-,TRBJ2-1,TRBV13,-,CASSLQGSYNEQFF,TGTGCCAGCAGCTTACAGGGCTCCTACAATGAGCAGTTCTTC
-,TRBJ2-7,TRBV14,-,CASSQDSEQYF,TGTGCCAGCAGCCAAGACAGCGAGCAGTACTTC
-,TRBJ2-6,TRBV7-6,-,CASSPGPTTSSGANVLTF,TGTGCCAGCAGCCCAGGACCGACTACGAGCTCTGGGGCCAACGTCCTGACTTTC
TRBD2,TRBJ2-5,TRBV2,-,CASGTSGGPRTQYF,TGTGCCAGTGGGACTAGCGGGGGCCCGAGGACCCAGTACTTC
-,TRBJ2-1,TRBV19,-,CASSIDGARLYNEQFF,TGTGCCAGTAGTATAGATGGGGCTCGTCTCTACAATGAGCAGTTCTTC
-,TRBJ1-2,TRBV7-8,-,CASTPDSGMYYGYTF,TGTGCCAGCACCCCGGATTCAGGGATGTACTATGGCTACACCTTC
TRBD1,TRBJ1-1,TRBV7-9,few,CASSLAGNRGGAFF,TGTGCCAGCAGCTTAGCGGGGAACAGGGGAGGAGCTTTCTTT
TRBD1,TRBJ2-4,TRBV6-1,once,CASSEEDRGHLAKNIQYF,TGTGCCAGCAGTGAAGAGGACAGGGGGCATTTAGCCAAAAACATTCAGTACTTC
TRBD2,TRBJ2-3,TRBV6-5,-,CASRRLAVSTDTQYF,TGTGCCAGCAGGCGACTAGCGGTTAGCACAGATACGCAGTATTTT
TRBD2,TRBJ2-1,TRBV4-1,-,CASSQLGLAGGPSYNEQFF,TGCGCCAGCAGCCAACTCGGGCTAGCGGGAGGTCCATCCTACAATGAGCAGTTCTTC
-,TRBJ1-2,TRBV2,-,CASSADSLYGYTF,TGTGCCAGCAGTGCGGACAGCCTCTATGGCTACACCTTC
-,TRBJ1-2,TRBV5-1,-,CASSSLEEGYGYTF,TGCGCCAGCAGCTCTCTTGAAGAGGGCTATGGCTACACCTTC
TRBD1,TRBJ2-7,TRBV2,-,CASSPRTGSTYEQYF,TGTGCCAGCAGTCCTAGGACAGGGAGTACCTACGAGCAGTACTTC
TRBD2,TRBJ2-3,TRBV5-1,-,CATSAPGLVSTDTQYF,TGCGCCACCTCGGCTCCGGGACTAGTCTCCACAGATACGCAGTATTTT
TRBD2,TRBJ2-7,TRBV2,-,CASKASGGSDEQYF,TGTGCCAGCAAGGCTAGCGGGGGATCGGACGAGCAGTACTTC